The next 27 T cell receptor beta chains were all read from a single sample in a study of cytomegalovirus exposure and HLA in healthy donors. The PCR was carried out with 60 Vbeta primers and 13 Jbeta primers. TCRdb's copy holds only in-frame clones and misses some; the assay was immunoSEQ multiplex PCR. The sample consists of 70,000 to 75,000 clones, around 72% of them appearing once. The sequenced sample consisted of PBMCs. These receptors came from a woman aged 40 to 55 in good health and CMV-seropositive.

The chain uses TRBV5-1 and TRBJ2-5; 10 bases line up with TRBD2. The V gene's germline CDR1 is SGHRS and CDR2 YFSETQ. The CDR3 is 16 residues long. V gave up 4 bases and J gave up 1 base; unmatched junction bases: 7. The CDR3 DNA reads TGCGCCAGCAGCAGGCCCATAGCGGGGGGCCAAGAGACCCAGTACTTC. It translates to CASSRPIAGGQETQYF.

This clone appeared once. This chain uses TRBV14 with TRBJ1-2, with 9 nucleotides matching TRBD1. Germline CDR1 reads SGHDN; CDR2 reads FVKESK. The ends lost 1 base at V and 4 bases at J; junction bases unmatched: 22. CDR3 length equals 21 residues. The CDR3 region is CASSQATWKLNRDRVGYGYTF. The DNA of the CDR3 is TGTGCCAGCAGCCAAGCTACCTGGAAGCTGAATCGGGACAGGGTAGGCTATGGCTACACCTTC.

This chain links TRBV10-1 with TRBJ1-6; D not resolved. Germline V gene data show CDR1 as WNHNN and CDR2 as SYGVQD (reference sequence). The V gene lost 0 bases and the J gene lost 3 bases, with 12 bases spanning the gap. CDR3 size: 17 residues. The CDR3 protein is CASSESGGAYYNSPLHF. The CDR3 DNA reads TGCGCCAGCAGTGAGTCTGGAGGAGCCTACTATAATTCACCCCTCCACTTT.

The J gene is TRBJ1-2, the V gene TRBV6-5; TRBD1 matches at 9 bases. CDR3 length equals 14 residues. With 4 bases clipped from V and 8 bases from J, the junction kept 8 bases outside the gene matches. Germline CDR1 reads MNHEY; CDR2 reads SVGAGI. The CDR3, as DNA: TGTGCCAGCAGTTCTTGGGACAGGGCTATGGGCTACACCTTC. Translation gives CASSSWDRAMGYTF.

This clone has more than one count but fewer than ten. Other nucleotide sequences in the sample specify the same CDR3. The genes are TRBV6-6 and TRBJ2-7; a possible D gene is TRBD2 (6 bases). Germline V lookup: CDR1 MNHNY, CDR2 SVGAGI (reference sequence). The CDR3 consists of 14 residues. V lost 2 bases and J 1 base, leaving 9 bases between the germline ends. CDR3 amino acids: CASSYLRGSYEQYF. In DNA, the CDR3 is TGTGCCAGCAGTTACCTACGGGGGTCCTACGAGCAGTACTTC.

The chain uses TRBV7-9 and TRBJ1-4; 7 bases line up with TRBD1. The length of the CDR3 is 15 residues. Per germline, CDR1 SEHNR and CDR2 FQNEAQ (reference sequence). With 1 base clipped from V and 8 bases from J, the junction kept 7 bases outside the gene matches. The CDR3 loop is CASSLGQGGAEKLFF. The CDR3 DNA is TGTGCCAGCAGCTTAGGCCAGGGGGGAGCGGAAAAACTGTTTTTT.

In this sample, this clone turned up once. The J gene is TRBJ2-2, the V gene TRBV2; TRBD1 might be the D (5 bases). Germline CDR1 and CDR2: SNHLY and FYNNEI. With 3 bases removed from V and 3 bases from J, the gap between germline ends came to 8 bases. This CDR3 is built from 14 residues. CDR3 protein: CASSDPGYTGELFF. The CDR3 coding sequence is TGTGCCAGCAGTGATCCAGGGTACACCGGGGAGCTGTTTTTT.

The chain is built from TRBV6-1 and TRBJ2-7, with a possible D match to TRBD1 (5 bases). Germline loops: CDR1 MNHNS, CDR2 SASEGT. The ends were cut back, 1 base at V and 2 bases at J, with 9 bases in the middle. This CDR3 contains 14 residues. CDR3 bases: TGTGCCAGCAGTGAAGTCCAGGGAACCTACGAGCAGTACTTC. Protein product: CASSEVQGTYEQYF.

The chain combines TRBV4-1 with TRBJ1-5; a possible D gene is TRBD1 (6 bases). Per the germline V gene, CDR1 is MGHRA and CDR2 is YSYEKL. The CDR3 runs 16 residues. V lost 0 bases, J lost 5 bases, and 14 bases lay in between. Here the CDR3 DNA reads TGCGCCAGCAGCCAAGATGGCGTGGCAGGGGATCAGCCCCAGCATTTT. This gives the protein CASSQDGVAGDQPQHF.

The chain is built from TRBV25-1 and TRBJ2-1; 14 bases line up with TRBD2. Unmatched junction bases numbered 1, after V lost 4 bases and J lost 8 bases. The CDR3 totals 14 residues. The germline CDR1 and CDR2 sequences are MGHDK and SYGVNS. CDR3 protein: CASSGLAGGDEQFF. Written as DNA, the CDR3 is TGTGCCAGCAGTGGACTAGCGGGGGGGGATGAGCAGTTCTTC.

This chain uses TRBV27 with TRBJ2-3; 11 bases are a match to TRBD2. The CDR3 loop spans 19 amino acids. Germline V gene data show CDR1 as MNHEY and CDR2 as SMNVEV (reference sequence). With 4 bases clipped from V and 1 base from J, the junction kept 13 bases outside the gene matches. CDR3 amino acids: CASSSSSLVAGGGTDTQYF. CDR3 sequence (DNA): TGTGCCAGCAGTTCCTCAAGCCTTGTAGCGGGGGGGGGCACAGATACGCAGTATTTT.

This rearrangement joins TRBV6-1 to TRBJ1-5, with D possibly being TRBD1 (5 bases). This CDR3 is 13 amino acids long. The germline V gene encodes CDR1 MNHNS and CDR2 SASEGT. V lost 3 bases, J lost 4 bases, and 7 bases lay in between. CDR3 amino acids: CASSDGGNQPQHF. The CDR3 DNA sequence: TGTGCCAGCAGTGACGGGGGGAATCAGCCCCAGCATTTT.

The rearrangement joins TRBV10-2 to TRBJ2-7; 7 bases map to TRBD1. This CDR3 is built from 18 residues. J lost 4 bases, V lost 4 bases, and 19 bases had no gene match. Germline-derived CDR1 and CDR2 are WSHSY and SAAADI. CDR3 DNA: TGCGCCAGCAGTGCCCCCGGACAGGTCCCCCTAACGGCGTACGAGCAGTACTTC. This translates into CASSAPGQVPLTAYEQYF.

The chain is built from TRBV5-8 and TRBJ1-1; D unclear. Trimming removed 4 bases from V and 3 bases from J, with 7 bases in between. CDR1 and CDR2 (germline): SGHTS, YDEGEE. The CDR3 is 12 residues long. This CDR3 is CASSREDTEAFF. CDR3 DNA sequence: TGTGCCAGCAGCCGAGAGGACACTGAAGCTTTCTTT.

This chain uses TRBV15 with TRBJ1-4; D is ambiguous. Trimming took 1 base from V and 2 from J, leaving 2 bases between them. CDR1 LNHNV and CDR2 YYDKDF come from the germline V gene (reference sequence). The CDR3 is 13 residues long. The CDR3 DNA reads as TGTGCCACCAGCAGAGCTACTAATGAAAAACTGTTTTTT. Its protein is CATSRATNEKLFF.

The chain has TRBV6-5 and TRBJ1-1; 9 bases fit TRBD1. This CDR3 spans 15 amino acids. V dropped 0 bases and J dropped 5; count of bases not matched to a gene: 4. The germline CDR1 and CDR2 sequences are MNHEY and SVGAGI. The CDR3 sequence: CASSYSGTGFTEAFF. CDR3 DNA: TGTGCCAGCAGTTACTCCGGGACAGGGTTTACTGAAGCTTTCTTT.

Regarding this clone: A junction boundary mismatches the germline segment, possibly from a read error. Other DNA sequences in the sample encode the same CDR3. V usage is TRBV12-5 and J usage is TRBJ1-1; 7 bases align to TRBD1. The CDR3 extends over 15 amino acids. Germline V gene lookup returns CDR1 LGHNT and CDR2 FRNRAP. CDR3 DNA: TGTGCTAGTGGCCGCCAGGGGGGTCCGAACACTGAAGCCTTCTTT. It codes for CASGRQGGPNTEAFF.

The rearrangement uses TRBV5-6 and TRBJ2-5, with 9 bases fitting TRBD2. After removal of 4 bases from V and 2 bases from J, the junction contained 6 bases not matched to a gene. The CDR3 spans 15 residues. The V gene's germline CDR1 is SGHDT and CDR2 YYEEEE. The CDR3 DNA follows: TGTGCCAGCAGCCGGCAAGCGGGGGGTCAAGAGACCCAGTACTTC. As protein: CASSRQAGGQETQYF.

This clone has more than one count but fewer than ten. This chain links TRBV5-6 with TRBJ1-2; D may be TRBD1 (6 bases). V was trimmed by 7 bases and J by 4 bases, leaving 14 bases between them. The CDR3 sequence is 13 residues long. CDR1 is SGHDT, CDR2 YYEEEE, per germline. CDR3 in amino acids: CASLRGGGYGYTF. The CDR3, as DNA: TGTGCCAGCCTCCGCGGGGGCGGCTATGGCTACACCTTC.

The chain joins TRBV11-3 to TRBJ1-1, with D maybe TRBD1 (6 bases). Trimming left V 5 bases short and J 7 bases short, with 14 bases between. The germline CDR1 and CDR2 sequences are SGHNT and YENEEA. The CDR3 has 13 residues. CDR3 nucleotide sequence: TGTGCCAGCAGCGCAAACACAGGGAGTGAAGCTTTCTTT. Translating it yields CASSANTGSEAFF.

This clone was counted a single time. The chain carries TRBV4-2 and TRBJ2-2; D is uncertain. The V gene lost 1 base and the J gene lost 3 bases, with 15 bases spanning the gap. The CDR3 totals 17 residues. Germline V gene sequence: CDR1 LGHNA, CDR2 YNFKEQ. The chain's CDR3 is CASSQGTTRLDTGELFF. CDR3 nucleotides: TGTGCCAGCAGCCAAGGCACCACACGCCTCGACACCGGGGAGCTGTTTTTT.

V is TRBV2 and J is TRBJ1-6, with 8 nucleotides matching TRBD1. V gave up 11 bases and J gave up 9 bases; unmatched junction bases: 6. Germline V gives CDR1 SNHLY, CDR2 FYNNEI. This CDR3 has 12 residues. The CDR3 sequence is CAGQGAGSPLHF. CDR3 coding DNA: TGTGCCGGGCAGGGGGCGGGTTCACCCCTCCACTTT.

J is TRBJ1-2 and V is TRBV2; possible D gene TRBD1, 5 bases. The length of the CDR3 is 13 residues. Germline loops: CDR1 SNHLY, CDR2 FYNNEI. Trimming removed 8 bases from V and 4 bases from J, with 14 bases in between. The DNA of the CDR3 is TGTGCCAGCGCGACAGTCGGTACCTATGGCTACACCTTC. Translation: CASATVGTYGYTF. The entire variable domain, with the rest obtained from reference TRBV2 and TRBJ1-2, is as follows: EPEVTQTPSHQVTQMGQEVILRCVPISNHLYFYWYRQILGQKVEFLVSFYNNEISEKSEIFDDQFSVERPDGSNFTLKIRSTKLEDSAMYFCASATVGTYGYTFGSGTRLTVV.

The V and J genes are TRBV5-1 and TRBJ2-1, with 8 bases fitting TRBD2. Germline V gives CDR1 SGHRS, CDR2 YFSETQ. The CDR3 has 15 residues. The junction had 5 bases not matched to a gene; V was cut back by 0 bases and J by 6 bases. This chain's CDR3 is CASSLAAGVPNEQFF. For the CDR3, the DNA is TGCGCCAGCAGCTTGGCAGCGGGGGTCCCCAATGAGCAGTTCTTC. The entire variable domain, with the rest obtained from reference TRBV5-1 and TRBJ2-1, is as follows: KAGVTQTPRYLIKTRGQQVTLSCSPISGHRSVSWYQQTPGQGLQFLFEYFSETQRNKGNFPGRFSGRQFSNSRSEMNVSTLELGDSALYLCASSLAAGVPNEQFFGPGTRLTVL.

The chain joins TRBV18 to TRBJ1-1; D ambiguous. The germline V and J ends were trimmed by 6 bases and 2 bases, with 4 bases remaining between them. The CDR3 loop spans 11 amino acids. Germline V gene data show CDR1 as KGHSH and CDR2 as LQKENI. This CDR3 reads CASSSNTEAFF. The CDR3 nucleotides are TGTGCCAGCTCGAGCAACACTGAAGCTTTCTTT.

The V and J genes are TRBV19 and TRBJ1-1; 7 nucleotides align to TRBD1. Looked up from germline, CDR1 is LNHDA and CDR2 is SQIVND (reference sequence). The V segment lost 6 bases and the J segment 3 bases; nucleotides outside the gene matches: 7. The CDR3 is 14 residues long. CDR3 sequence (DNA): TGTGCCAGTAGCCAACAGGGGTGGGACACTGAAGCTTTCTTT. Protein: CASSQQGWDTEAFF.

The J gene is TRBJ1-1, the V gene TRBV7-6; D ambiguous. Between the trimmed V and J ends, which lost 5 bases and 5 bases, there was a span of 9 bases. Germline CDR1 and CDR2: SGHVS and FNYEAQ. The CDR3 has 12 residues. This CDR3 reads CASSRDGTEAFF. CDR3 bases: TGTGCCAGCAGCCGAGACGGGACTGAAGCTTTCTTT.